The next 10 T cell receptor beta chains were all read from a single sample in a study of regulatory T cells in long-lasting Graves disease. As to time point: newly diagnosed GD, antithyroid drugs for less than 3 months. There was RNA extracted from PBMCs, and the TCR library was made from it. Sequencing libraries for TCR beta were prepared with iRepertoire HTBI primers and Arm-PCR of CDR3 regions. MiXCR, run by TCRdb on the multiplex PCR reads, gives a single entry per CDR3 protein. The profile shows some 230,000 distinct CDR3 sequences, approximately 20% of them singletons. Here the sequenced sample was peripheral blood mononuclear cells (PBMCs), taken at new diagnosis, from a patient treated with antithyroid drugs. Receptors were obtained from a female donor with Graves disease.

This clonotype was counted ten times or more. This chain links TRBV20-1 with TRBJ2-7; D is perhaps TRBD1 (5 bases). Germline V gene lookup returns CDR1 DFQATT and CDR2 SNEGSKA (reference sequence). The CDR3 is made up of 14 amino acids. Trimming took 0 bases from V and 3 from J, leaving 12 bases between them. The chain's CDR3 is CSARDPAGIYEQYF. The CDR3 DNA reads TGCAGTGCTAGAGACCCTGCAGGGATCTACGAGCAGTACTTC.

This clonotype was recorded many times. The CDR3 is CASSQTPDGTDTQYF. For the CDR3, the DNA is TGTGCCAGCAGCCAGACACCCGACGGCACAGATACGCAGTATTTT. The gene calls are TRBV12-3 or TRBV12-4 and TRBJ2-3; D remains ambiguous. V was clipped by 6 bases and J by 1 base, with 14 bases between them. This CDR3 is built from 15 residues.

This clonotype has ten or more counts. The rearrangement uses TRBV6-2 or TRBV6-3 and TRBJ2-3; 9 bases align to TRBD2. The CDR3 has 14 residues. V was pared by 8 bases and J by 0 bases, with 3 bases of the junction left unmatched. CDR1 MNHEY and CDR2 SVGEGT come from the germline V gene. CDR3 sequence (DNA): TGTGCCAGCTTAACTAGCGGGAGCACAGATACGCAGTATTTT. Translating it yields CASLTSGSTDTQYF.

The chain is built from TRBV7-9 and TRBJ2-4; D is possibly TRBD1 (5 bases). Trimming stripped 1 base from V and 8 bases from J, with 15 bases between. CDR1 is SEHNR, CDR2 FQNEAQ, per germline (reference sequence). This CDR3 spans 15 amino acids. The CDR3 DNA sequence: TGTGCCAGCAGCTTAGAGGGCTGGGGCGACGACATTCAGTACTTC. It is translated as CASSLEGWGDDIQYF.

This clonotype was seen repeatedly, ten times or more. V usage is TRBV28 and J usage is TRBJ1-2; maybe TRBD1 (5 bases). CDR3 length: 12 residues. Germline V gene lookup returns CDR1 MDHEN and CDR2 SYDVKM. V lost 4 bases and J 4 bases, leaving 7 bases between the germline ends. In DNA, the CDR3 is TGTGCCAGCAGTTCCGGGGCCTATGGCTACACCTTC. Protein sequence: CASSSGAYGYTF.

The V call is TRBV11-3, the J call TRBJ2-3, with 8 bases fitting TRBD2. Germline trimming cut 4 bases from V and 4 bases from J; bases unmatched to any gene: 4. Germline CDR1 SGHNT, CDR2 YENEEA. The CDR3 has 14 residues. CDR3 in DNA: TGTGCCAGCAGCTCGGGACTAGGGGCAGATACGCAGTATTTT. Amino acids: CASSSGLGADTQYF.

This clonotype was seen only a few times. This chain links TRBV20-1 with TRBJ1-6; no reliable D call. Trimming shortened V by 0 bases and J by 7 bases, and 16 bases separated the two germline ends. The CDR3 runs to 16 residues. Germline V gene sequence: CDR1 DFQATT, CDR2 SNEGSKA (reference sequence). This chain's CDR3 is CSARDSPALGNSPLHF. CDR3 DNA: TGCAGTGCTAGAGATTCCCCGGCCTTGGGGAATTCACCCCTCCACTTT.

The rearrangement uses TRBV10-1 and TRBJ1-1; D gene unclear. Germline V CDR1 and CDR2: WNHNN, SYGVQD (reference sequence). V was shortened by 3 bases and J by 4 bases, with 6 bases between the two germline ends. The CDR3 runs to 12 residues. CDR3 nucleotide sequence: TGCGCCAGCAGTGATTCTTCCACTGAAGCTTTCTTT. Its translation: CASSDSSTEAFF.

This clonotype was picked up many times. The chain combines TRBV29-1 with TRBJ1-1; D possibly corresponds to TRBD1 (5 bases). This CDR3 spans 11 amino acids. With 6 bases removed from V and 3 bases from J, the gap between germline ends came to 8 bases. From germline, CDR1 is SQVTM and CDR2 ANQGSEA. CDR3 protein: CSVREYTEAFF. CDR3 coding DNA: TGCAGCGTCAGGGAGTACACTGAAGCTTTCTTT.

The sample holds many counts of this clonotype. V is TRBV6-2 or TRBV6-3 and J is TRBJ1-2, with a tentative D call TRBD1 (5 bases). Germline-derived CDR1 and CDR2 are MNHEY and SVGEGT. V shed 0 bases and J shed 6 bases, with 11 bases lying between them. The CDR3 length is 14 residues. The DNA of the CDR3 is TGTGCCAGCAGTTACTCTGGGACGAGGGATGGCTACACCTTC. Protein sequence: CASSYSGTRDGYTF.